This TCR beta chain stems from a study of blood T cell repertoires in COVID-19. Overall study context: Some COVID-19 samples were acute and others convalescent; all came from the United States, Italy and Spain. PBMCs, B-cell-depleted T cells, or T cells provided the cDNA or gDNA that made up the material.

The authors' processing: Estimation of nucleated cell counts was performed using reference gene primer amplification. Sequencing used immunoSEQ multiplex PCR; TCRdb keeps in-frame clones, though not all of them. V and J calls and clone size are those listed in that table; D and trimming were worked out from the DNA. The table has approximately 82,000 clones, 75% to 90% seen once. This TCR came from a man between 65 and 79 years old with active or convalescent COVID-19. The sequenced sample consisted of peripheral blood.

This CDR3 is CAITETGGNTEAFF. The CDR3 nucleotides are TGTGCCATCACCGAAACAGGGGGGAACACTGAAGCTTTCTTT. The chain employs TRBV10-3 and TRBJ1-1; 8 positions agree with TRBD1. CDR1 is ENHRY and CDR2 is SYGVKD in the germline V gene. After removal of 7 bases from V and 1 base from J, the junction contained 5 bases not matched to a gene. This CDR3 has 14 residues.